This TCR beta chain is from a study of OX40 agonist ivuxolimab in advanced cancers. Study-level results: Near-lowest levels of clonal expansion characterized partial responders at 0.1-3.0 mg/kg.

The data were produced by immunoSEQ multiplex PCR, yet TCRdb's version contains in-frame clones alone and is incomplete. This sample has over 45,000 clones, with about 85% found just once. For this clone: Its antigen is not identified.

This clonotype originated in an adult with an advanced solid tumor such as melanoma, head and neck, liver or kidney cancer. The sequences come from CD4+ or CD8+ T cells sorted from blood, collected in a trial of the OX40 agonist ivuxolimab.

In DNA form, the CDR3 reads TGTGCCAGCGGACTAGCGGGAGAGGAGACCCAGTACTTC. This sequence encodes CASGLAGEETQYF. The V gene is TRBV5-8, the J gene TRBJ2-5; 13 nucleotides line up with TRBD2. With 7 bases clipped from V and 5 bases from J, the junction kept 2 bases outside the gene matches. The CDR3 contains 13 residues. Germline values: CDR1 SGHTS, CDR2 YDEGEE.